This T cell receptor (beta chain) comes out of a study of CD4 T cell repertoires in COVID-19. Germline-derived CDR1 and CDR2 are MNHNS and SASEGT. The CDR3 covers 15 residues. Trimming removed 2 bases at V and 6 bases at J, with 13 bases between. Using immunoSEQ multiplex PCR, the repertoire was profiled, and TCRdb retains in-frame clones only, with some absent. Of about 75,000 clones listed, roughly 85% are singletons. Donors had recovered from mild-to-severe COVID-19. The memory T cells were sequenced right after ex vivo isolation, without culture. The chain carries TRBV6-1 and TRBJ2-2, with D perhaps assigned TRBD1 or TRBD2 (5 bases each). The sequence came from a human donor who had COVID-19. This material consisted of CD4+ T cells from peripheral blood, taken after recovery from COVID-19. As DNA, the CDR3 is TGTGCCAGCAGTGAACGTTGGGGGTCCTCCGGGGAGCTGTTTTTT. Translated: CASSERWGSSGELFF.